This T cell receptor (beta chain) is from a study of technical replicates of blood from a few donors. This CDR3 comprises 15 residues. V lost 6 bases and J 4 bases, leaving 16 bases between the germline ends. Germline loops: CDR1 MDHEN, CDR2 SYDVKM. Repertoires were generated with immunoSEQ multiplex PCR, while TCRdb's copy carries only in-frame clones and drops some. The sample lists 70,000 or so clones, under 99% occurring once. J is TRBJ1-5 and V is TRBV28; no clear D. This TCR was recovered from a human donor in good health. Sequencing was carried out using T cells isolated from PBMCs. CDR3 nucleotides: TGTGCCAGCAGGCTAGCCCGGCAGCTGAATCAGCCCCAGCATTTT. It specifies CASRLARQLNQPQHF.